This T cell receptor beta chain comes out of a study of CD8 T cells in ankylosing spondylitis. This clonotype was seen many times. The CDR3 totals 13 residues. Germline V gene sequence: CDR1 SGHRS, CDR2 YFSETQ. Trimming stripped 5 bases from V and 8 bases from J, with 16 bases between. By quantitative 5'-RACE with molecular barcodes, the TCR beta libraries were made. TCRdb re-derived calls from the 5' RACE reads in MiXCR, one entry per CDR3 protein. This sample carries 300,000 to 350,000 distinct CDR3 sequences, around a tenth of them seen once, and the ten largest clones take more than 7%. V is TRBV5-1 and J is TRBJ1-1, with TRBD1 as a possible D gene (5 bases). This TCR derives from a female donor with ankylosing spondylitis or in good health (not recorded which). Sequencing used blood, either unsorted or a sorted T cell fraction (not recorded which). CDR3 sequence (DNA): TGCGCCAGCAGTTCGCTCGTTGGGGCCGAAGCTTTCTTT. It specifies CASSSLVGAEAFF.